This T cell receptor (beta chain) emerged from a study of blood T cells in healthy people across ages. The V end lost 5 bases, the J end lost 3 bases, and 12 bases lay between the germline ends. CDR1 is MDHEN, CDR2 SYDVKM, per germline. This CDR3 has 14 amino acids. Sample-barcoded 5' priming and a J-beta primer mix drove a second PCR of roughly 7 to 11 cycles. From each sample, at least 2.5 million paired-end reads containing CDR3 were obtained. TCRdb called the 5' RACE reads again in MiXCR, with one record for every CDR3 protein. The sample shows 600,000 or so distinct CDR3 sequences, over 20% of them seen only once. This clonotype was seen a handful of times.

The sequenced material came from blood. This chain uses TRBV28 with TRBJ2-3; possible D gene TRBD1, 6 bases. The sequence was collected from a man aged 65-85 years in good health. CDR3: CASSQTQGTDTQYF. Written as DNA, the CDR3 is TGTGCCAGCAGTCAAACCCAGGGGACAGATACGCAGTATTTT.